This TCR beta chain is drawn from a study of neurological immune-mediated disorders. This clonotype was found many times. Each CDR3 protein gets one entry after TCRdb re-called the 5' RACE reads with MiXCR. Of some 46,000 distinct CDR3 sequences listed, 4.5% are singletons. Germline V gene sequence: CDR1 WSHSY, CDR2 SAAADI. The CDR3 contains 16 residues. The junction had 10 bases not matched to a gene; V was cut back by 7 bases and J by 4 bases. This TCR was sampled from a woman aged 60-75 years with multiple sclerosis. The sequenced sample was PBMCs. The V and J genes are TRBV10-2 and TRBJ2-2; 9 bases agree with TRBD2. CDR3 region: CASKRRLADITGELFF. DNA for the CDR3: TGCGCCAGCAAGCGGAGACTAGCGGACATCACCGGGGAGCTGTTTTTT.